This entry concerns a single T cell receptor beta chain. These data come from a study of blood T cell repertoires in COVID-19. Generated by immunoSEQ multiplex PCR, the TCRdb table keeps only in-frame clones and is missing some. The repertoire holds about 170,000 clones, with almost 85% as singletons. Per germline, CDR1 MDHEN and CDR2 SYDVKM. Trimming stripped 3 bases from V and 2 bases from J, with 17 bases between. The CDR3 consists of 18 residues. The sequence derives from a man aged 40-49 years who had recovered from COVID-19. V and J are TRBV28 and TRBJ2-6; perhaps TRBD2 as D (7 bases). The material sequenced was peripheral blood. The CDR3 DNA sequence: TGTGCCAGCAGTTTCGGCGTACGGGGGGCTACTGGGGCCAACGTCCTGACTTTC. The encoded protein is CASSFGVRGATGANVLTF.